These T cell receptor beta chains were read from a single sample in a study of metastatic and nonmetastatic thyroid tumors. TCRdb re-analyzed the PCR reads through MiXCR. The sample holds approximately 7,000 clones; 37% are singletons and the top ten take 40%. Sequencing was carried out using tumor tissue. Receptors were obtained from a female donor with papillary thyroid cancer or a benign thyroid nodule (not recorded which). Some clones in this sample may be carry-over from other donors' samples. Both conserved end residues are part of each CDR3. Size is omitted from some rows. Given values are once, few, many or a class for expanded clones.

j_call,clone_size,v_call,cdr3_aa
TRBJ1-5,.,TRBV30,CAWTEDGQPQHF
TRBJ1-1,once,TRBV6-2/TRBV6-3,CASSPQGSPEAFF
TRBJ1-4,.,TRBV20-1,CSARVTGHEKLFF
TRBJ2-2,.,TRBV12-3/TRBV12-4,CASSFGGADTGELFF
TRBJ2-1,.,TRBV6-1,CASSGRGRVIYNEQFF
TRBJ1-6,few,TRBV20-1,CSARVGRDNSPLHF
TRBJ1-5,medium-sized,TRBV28,CASSFQGQGVQPQHF
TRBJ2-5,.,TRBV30,CAWKGTLTLGETQYF
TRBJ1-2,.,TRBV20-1,CSARVGEEQGATGYTF
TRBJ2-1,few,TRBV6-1,CASSRLAGGFEQFF
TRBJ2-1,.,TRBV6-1,CASSAGLTNNEQFF
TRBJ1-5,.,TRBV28,CASSLPAGVGNQPQHF
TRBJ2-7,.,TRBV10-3,CAISPGLAGVHEQYF
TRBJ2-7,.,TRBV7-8,CASSPRDSPLYEQYF
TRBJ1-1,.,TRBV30,CAWHRGRDTEAFF
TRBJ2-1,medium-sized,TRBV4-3,CASSQASSYNEQFF
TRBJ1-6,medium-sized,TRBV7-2,CASTWGNSPLHF
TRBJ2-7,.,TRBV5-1,CASSPHVTTYEQYF
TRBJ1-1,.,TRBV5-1,CASSPGQRMNTESFF
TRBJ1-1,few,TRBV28,CATLNSLNTEAFF
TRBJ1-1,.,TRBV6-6,CASSYTLGLVNTEAFF
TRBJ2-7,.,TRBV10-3,CAARQVLHEQYF
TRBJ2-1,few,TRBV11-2,CASSSLRGSYNEQFF
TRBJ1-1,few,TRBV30,CAWNARGHEAFF
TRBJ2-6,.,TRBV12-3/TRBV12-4,CASSLSLWVLRGANVLTF
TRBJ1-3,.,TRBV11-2,CASTWGSPSGNTIYF
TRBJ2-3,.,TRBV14,CASSRTGISTDTQYF
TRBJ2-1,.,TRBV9,CASSEGDRGQNEQFF
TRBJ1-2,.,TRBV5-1,CASSPLQGANGYTF
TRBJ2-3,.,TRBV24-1,CATSDPGLAETTDTQYF
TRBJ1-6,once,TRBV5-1,CASSLAGATNSPLHF
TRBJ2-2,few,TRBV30,CAGGLAGVGTGELFF
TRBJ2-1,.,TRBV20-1,CSATRLAGIHEQFF
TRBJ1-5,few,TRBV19,CASSIAGGGQPQHF
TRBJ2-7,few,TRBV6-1,CASARTSGRYEQYF
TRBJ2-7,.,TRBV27,CASMGLAAYEQYF
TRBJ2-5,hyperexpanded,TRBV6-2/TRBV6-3,CASSYGLPGTQYF
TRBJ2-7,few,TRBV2,CASSDSGTSSYEQYF
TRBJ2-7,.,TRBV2,CASSPRQGLVYELYF
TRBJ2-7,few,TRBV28,CASRPGRGYEQYF
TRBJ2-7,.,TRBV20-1,CSARDGTGATYEQYF
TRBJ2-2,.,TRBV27,CASSYQGFGELFF
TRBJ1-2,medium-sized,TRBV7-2,CASSLTGNFNYGYTF
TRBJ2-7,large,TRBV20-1,CSAGGRFDEQYF
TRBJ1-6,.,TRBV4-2,CASSQGGDNSPLHF